This T cell receptor (beta chain) was sequenced for a study of beta chain features in type 1 diabetes (dated by TCRdb to 2016 to 2019). As for the study more broadly: Patients and healthy donors did not differ in mean age, gender distribution, total cell number or subset yield. A total of around 110,000,000 sorted cells were examined across all samples, and RNA yield correlated strongly with the number of cells per subset. The study compared the TCRB repertoires of sorted circulating CD4+ T cell subsets in recently diagnosed type 1 diabetes patients with those in matched healthy donors. Naive and central memory subsets were obtained from all 30 or so donors, but regulatory and stem cell-like memory subsets were isolated from only 8 patients and roughly 8 healthy donors.

The entire amount of isolated RNA was reverse transcribed using the High Capacity cDNA Reverse Transcription Kit, so the sequenced TCRB transcripts were expressed ones. Deep immunoSEQ sequencing was applied to naive, central memory and regulatory T cell samples, giving an average of roughly 3.3 million total reads per sample. After sorted cells were lysed in RLT buffer, RNA was extracted with DNase-treated RNeasy Micro or Mini kits, with the choice depending on cell number. Each cell subset was processed on its own to prevent cross-contamination, while patient and healthy donor samples were processed together. Using the immunoSEQ multiplex PCR, TCRB sequences were amplified from cDNA into 87-bp fragments spanning the CDR3 region. The amplicons were sequenced using the Illumina HiSeq platform. Concerning the study's data processing: Synthetic template baselines were used to correct PCR bias computationally, reads within Hamming distance 2 were collapsed together, and singletons that could not be merged were discarded. Reads were aligned to IMGT to assign V, D and J genes, CDR3 length, and insertions or deletions at six rearrangement sites. Clonotype counts were normalized to sorted cell number within each subset before computing true diversity and Gini coefficients with the tcR R package. The overlap coefficient, calculated on TCRB nucleotide sequences, was used to quantify repertoire sharing. Out-of-frame TCRB sequences from naive cells were analyzed as a proxy for the pre-selection repertoire. Drawn from immuneACCESS, this table holds only the in-frame rearrangements with V and J called that TCRdb kept. Clones are partly lost; checked studies trace under half to an unresolved V gene and leave the rest unexplained. The DNA was the basis for D and trimming; V, J and clone size are from that table. The sample table shows about 710,000 clones, and 11% to 15% are seen once. In total, the top ten clones hold less than 0.04% of the sample.

Broader findings and caveats from the paper: Because cDNA rather than genomic DNA was sequenced, highly expressing activated cells could have been over-represented, although no difference in activation and CD3 levels was found between groups. In all four CD4+ subsets, TCRB CDR3 length was moderately but significantly shorter in type 1 diabetes patients. Because the HLA sub-analyses included only small numbers of individuals, any influence of HLA type on TCRB rearrangement was left unresolved. Fewer insertions and more nucleotide deletions at VDJ recombination sites were observed in patients with type 1 diabetes, implying thymic rearrangement abnormalities. The naive, central memory and regulatory TCRB repertoires appeared to resemble one another more closely among patients than among healthy donors. PCR might favor shorter templates, but patient and control samples were amplified and corrected together, so any skew would affect both groups equally.

Regarding this clone: Its antigen remains undetermined. Per-base qualities were not stored, and no clone one base away is much larger.

A single peripheral blood draw of about 116 mL on average was collected from each donor into heparinised tubes. A BD FACSAria II was used to sort naive, central memory, regulatory and stem cell-like memory CD4+ T cells with a panel that included CD45RO, CCR7, CD25, CD127, CD95 and CD27. A purity above 98% was achieved for all sorted populations. PBMCs were separated immediately by Lymphoprep density gradient centrifugation and were stained directly, without being cultured. To minimize batch effects, samples were stained and sorted in pairs, one healthy donor with one patient per experiment. CDR3 length: 16 amino acids, cysteine to phenylalanine. The sequence is cut down to CDR3 DNA, 48 bases in frame from base 1. CDR1 and CDR2 are read off the germline V gene (reference sequence) as MNHNY and SVGAGI. V was cut back by 6 bases and J by 3 bases, leaving a gap of 20 bases between them.

The sequenced sample was naive CD4+ T cells from blood. Sample cell subset or site, as interpreted from the label and publication: true naive CD4+ T cells. The V and J genes are TRBV6-6 and TRBJ1-2; too little of a D gene remains to name it. The TCR originated in a man younger than 30 with type 1 diabetes. The CDR3 in this case is CASRYQRDKAHYGYTF. The DNA reads as follows: TGTGCCAGCAGATATCAGCGAGACAAAGCTCACTATGGCTACACCTTC.